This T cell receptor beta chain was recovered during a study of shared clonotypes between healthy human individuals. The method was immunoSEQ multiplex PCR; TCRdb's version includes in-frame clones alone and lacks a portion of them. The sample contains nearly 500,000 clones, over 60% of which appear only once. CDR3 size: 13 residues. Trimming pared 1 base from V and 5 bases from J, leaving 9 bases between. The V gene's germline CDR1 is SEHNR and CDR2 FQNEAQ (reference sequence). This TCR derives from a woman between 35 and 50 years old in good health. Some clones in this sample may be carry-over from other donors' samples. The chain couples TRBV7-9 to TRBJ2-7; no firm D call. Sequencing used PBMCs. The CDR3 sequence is CASSLGAADEQYF. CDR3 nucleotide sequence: TGTGCCAGCAGCTTAGGGGCAGCCGACGAGCAGTACTTC.